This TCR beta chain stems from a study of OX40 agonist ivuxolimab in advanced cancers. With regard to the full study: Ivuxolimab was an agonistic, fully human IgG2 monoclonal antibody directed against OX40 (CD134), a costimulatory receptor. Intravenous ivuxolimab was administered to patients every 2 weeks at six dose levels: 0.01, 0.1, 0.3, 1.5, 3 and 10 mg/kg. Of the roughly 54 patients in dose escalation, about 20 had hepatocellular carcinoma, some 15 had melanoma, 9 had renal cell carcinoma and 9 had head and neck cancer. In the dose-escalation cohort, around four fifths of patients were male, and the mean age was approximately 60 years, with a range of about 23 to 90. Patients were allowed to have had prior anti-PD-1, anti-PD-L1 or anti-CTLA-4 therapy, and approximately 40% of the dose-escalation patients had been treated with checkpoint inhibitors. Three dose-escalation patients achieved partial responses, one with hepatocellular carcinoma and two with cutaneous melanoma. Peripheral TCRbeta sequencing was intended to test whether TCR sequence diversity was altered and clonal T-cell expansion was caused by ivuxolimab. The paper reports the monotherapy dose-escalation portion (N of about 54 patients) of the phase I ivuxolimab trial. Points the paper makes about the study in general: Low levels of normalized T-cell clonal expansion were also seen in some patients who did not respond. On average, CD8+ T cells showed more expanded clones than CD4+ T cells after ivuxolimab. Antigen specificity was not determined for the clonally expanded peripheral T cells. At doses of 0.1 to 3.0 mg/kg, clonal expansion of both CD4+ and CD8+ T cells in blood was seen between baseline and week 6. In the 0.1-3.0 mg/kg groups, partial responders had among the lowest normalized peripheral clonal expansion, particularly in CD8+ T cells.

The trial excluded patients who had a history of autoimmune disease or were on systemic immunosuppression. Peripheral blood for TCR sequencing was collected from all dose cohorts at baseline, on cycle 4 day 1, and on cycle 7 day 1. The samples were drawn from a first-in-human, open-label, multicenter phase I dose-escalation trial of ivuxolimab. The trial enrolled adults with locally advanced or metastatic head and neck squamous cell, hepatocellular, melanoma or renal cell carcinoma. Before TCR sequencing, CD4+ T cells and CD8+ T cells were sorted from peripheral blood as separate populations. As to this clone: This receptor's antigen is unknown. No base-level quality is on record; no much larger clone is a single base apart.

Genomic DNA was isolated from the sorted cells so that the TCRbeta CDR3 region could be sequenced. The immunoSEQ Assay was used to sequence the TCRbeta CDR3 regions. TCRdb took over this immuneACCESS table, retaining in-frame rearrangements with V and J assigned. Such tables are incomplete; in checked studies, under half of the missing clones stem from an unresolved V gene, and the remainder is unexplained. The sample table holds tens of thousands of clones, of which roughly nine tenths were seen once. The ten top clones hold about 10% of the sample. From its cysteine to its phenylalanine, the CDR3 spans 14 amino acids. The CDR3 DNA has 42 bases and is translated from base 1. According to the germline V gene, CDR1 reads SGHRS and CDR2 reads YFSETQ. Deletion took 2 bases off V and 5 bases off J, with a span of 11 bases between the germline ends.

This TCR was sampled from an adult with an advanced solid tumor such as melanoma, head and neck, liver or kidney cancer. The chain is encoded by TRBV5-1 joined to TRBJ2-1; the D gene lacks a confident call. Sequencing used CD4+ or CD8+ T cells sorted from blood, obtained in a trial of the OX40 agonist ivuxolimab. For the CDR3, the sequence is CASSFISDDNEQFF. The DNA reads TGCGCCAGCAGCTTCATCTCGGATGACAATGAGCAGTTCTTC.